This T cell receptor beta chain originates from a study of T cells in Graves' hyperthyroidism and ophthalmopathy. TCR beta CDR3 regions were amplified from RNA. Primed by the HTBI set, a first-round RT-PCR was run on the TCR CDR3. TCRdb ran MiXCR on the multiplex PCR reads and lists one entry per CDR3 protein. The repertoire holds around 350,000 distinct CDR3 sequences, with approximately 17% as singletons. The sample taken for sequencing was blood. The source is a woman in her 30s with Graves' hyperthyroidism that later progressed to Graves' ophthalmopathy.

CDR3 DNA sequence: TGCGCCAGCATAAGAAGGGGAAAGCTTAGGAAAGAGACCCAGTACTTC. Its translation: CASIRRGKLRKETQYF. V gene TRBV10-1 combines with J gene TRBJ2-5; D is possibly TRBD1 (5 bases). CDR3 length: 16 amino acids. Trimming took 7 bases from V and 3 from J, leaving 21 bases between them. Germline loops: CDR1 WNHNN, CDR2 SYGVQD (reference sequence).